This TCR beta chain derives from a study of T cell responses to AZD1222 COVID-19 vaccine. The study's findings and limits: Spike-specific TCR breadth and depth went up after people got two AZD1222 doses. Among the donors, most were white British and more were female, and clonal diversity was possibly underestimated. Every sample of the repertoires postdated the peak T cell response.

Second-dose recipients at about 4 or about 12 weeks were treated as one pooled group. V was trimmed by 1 base and J by 8 bases, leaving 15 bases between them. From germline, CDR1 is SEHNR and CDR2 FQNEAQ (reference sequence). The CDR3 runs to 15 residues. The assay was immunoSEQ multiplex PCR, and TCRdb's table has in-frame clones only and misses some. Among 75,000 to 95,000 clones listed, around 85% were seen once. Turning to this clone: Its matching antigen is unknown.

The chain combines TRBV7-9 with TRBJ1-3, with D uncertain. The receptor was isolated from an adult who received the AZD1222 COVID-19 vaccine. The source material was peripheral blood, sampled 28 days after the second AZD1222 dose. The CDR3 reads CASSLVGQLSDTIYF. The CDR3 DNA is TGTGCCAGCAGCTTAGTAGGTCAACTTAGTGACACCATATATTTT.